Sequencing of this T cell receptor (beta chain) was carried out in a study of OX40 agonist ivuxolimab in advanced cancers. Germline V gene data show CDR1 as SGHDT and CDR2 as YYEEEE. The V and J ends lost 0 bases and 3 bases respectively, with 16 bases between them. This CDR3 spans 16 amino acids. TCRdb's copy holds only in-frame clones and misses some; the assay was immunoSEQ multiplex PCR. The table has over 150,000 clones, 94% seen once; the top ten hold around 0.31%. This clone appeared a single time. Sequencing was performed on CD4+ or CD8+ T cells sorted from blood, taken in a trial of the OX40 agonist ivuxolimab. The chain links TRBV5-6 to TRBJ2-7; D call uncertain. The sequence was obtained from an adult with an advanced solid tumor such as melanoma, head and neck, liver or kidney cancer. The CDR3 DNA sequence: TGTGCCAGCAGCTTGGGGGTTTCAGTCGACCTCTACGAGCAGTACTTC. It specifies CASSLGVSVDLYEQYF.